The clone carrying this TCR beta chain was observed a handful of times. Sequencing was performed with immunoSEQ multiplex PCR; in TCRdb, only in-frame clones are kept and a portion is missing. Among roughly 50,000 clones listed, around 74% were seen once. This record belongs to a study of PD-L1 blockade in urothelial cancer. Trimming removed 1 base at V and 6 bases at J, with 8 bases between. Germline lookup yields CDR1 SGHNT and CDR2 YYREEE (reference sequence). The CDR3 is 12 amino acids. Described time point: pretreatment peripheral blood. Sequenced material: PBMCs, taken around atezolizumab (anti-PD-L1) treatment. V and J are TRBV5-4 and TRBJ2-7, with a possible D match to TRBD1 (6 bases). The source of this sequence is a man between 65 and 79 years old with urothelial cancer. The chain's CDR3 is CASSLQGGEQYF. Written as DNA, the CDR3 is TGTGCCAGCAGCTTGCAAGGGGGCGAGCAGTACTTC.